One T cell receptor beta chain is described in this entry. Sequencing was performed with immunoSEQ multiplex PCR; in TCRdb, only in-frame clones are kept and a portion is missing. The repertoire has approximately 210,000 clones, around 80% of them found once; the top ten carry roughly 7.6%. This specimen comes from a study of blood T cell repertoires in COVID-19. As for the study in general: Acute-phase and convalescent COVID-19 samples originated in the United States, Italy and Spain.

Germline loops: CDR1 SQVTM, CDR2 ANQGSEA. The CDR3 contains 15 residues. V shed 4 bases and J 5 bases; nucleotides not matched to a gene: 7. This receptor was taken from a woman aged 45-65 years with acute or convalescent COVID-19. The genes are TRBV29-1 and TRBJ2-7; 14 bases match TRBD2. The sample taken for sequencing was peripheral blood. The CDR3 nucleotides read TGCAGCGTTGTGCAACCGGGACTAGCGGGAGACGAGCAGTACTTC. This encodes CSVVQPGLAGDEQYF.